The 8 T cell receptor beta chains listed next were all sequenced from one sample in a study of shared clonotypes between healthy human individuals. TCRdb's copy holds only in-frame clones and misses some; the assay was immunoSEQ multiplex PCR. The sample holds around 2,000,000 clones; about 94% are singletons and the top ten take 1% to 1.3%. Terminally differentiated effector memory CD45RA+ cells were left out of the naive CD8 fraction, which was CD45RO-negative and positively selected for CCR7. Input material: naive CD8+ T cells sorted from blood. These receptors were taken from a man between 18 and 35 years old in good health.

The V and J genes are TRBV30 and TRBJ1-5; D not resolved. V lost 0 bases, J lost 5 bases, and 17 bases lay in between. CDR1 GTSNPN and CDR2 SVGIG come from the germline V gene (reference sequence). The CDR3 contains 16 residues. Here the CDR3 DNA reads TGTGCCTGGAGTGTTAGGGCCCTGGGGAGCGATCAGCCCCAGCATTTT. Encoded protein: CAWSVRALGSDQPQHF.

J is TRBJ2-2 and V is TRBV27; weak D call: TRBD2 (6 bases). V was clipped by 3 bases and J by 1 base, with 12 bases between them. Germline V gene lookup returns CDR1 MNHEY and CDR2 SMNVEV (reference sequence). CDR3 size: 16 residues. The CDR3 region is CASSFSRGLNTGELFF. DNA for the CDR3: TGTGCCAGCAGTTTTTCTCGGGGGTTGAACACCGGGGAGCTGTTTTTT.

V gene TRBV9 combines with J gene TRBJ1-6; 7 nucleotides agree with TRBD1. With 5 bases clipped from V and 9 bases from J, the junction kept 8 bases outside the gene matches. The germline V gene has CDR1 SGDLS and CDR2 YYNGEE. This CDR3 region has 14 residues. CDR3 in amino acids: CASSETGAISPLHF. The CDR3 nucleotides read TGTGCCAGCAGTGAAACAGGGGCCATTTCACCCCTCCACTTT.

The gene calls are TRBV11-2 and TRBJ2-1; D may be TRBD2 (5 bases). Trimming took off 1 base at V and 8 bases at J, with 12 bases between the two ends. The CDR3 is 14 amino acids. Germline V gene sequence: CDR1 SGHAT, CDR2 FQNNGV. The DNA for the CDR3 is TGTGCCAGCAGCTTAGGGCCTAGAGCGGATGAGCAGTTCTTC. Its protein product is CASSLGPRADEQFF.

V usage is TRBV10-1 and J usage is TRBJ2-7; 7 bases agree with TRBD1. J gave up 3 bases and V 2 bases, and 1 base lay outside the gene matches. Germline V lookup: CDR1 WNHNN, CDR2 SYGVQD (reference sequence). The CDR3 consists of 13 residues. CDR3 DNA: TGCGCCAGCAGTGAGAGACAGGGCTACGAGCAGTACTTC. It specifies CASSERQGYEQYF.

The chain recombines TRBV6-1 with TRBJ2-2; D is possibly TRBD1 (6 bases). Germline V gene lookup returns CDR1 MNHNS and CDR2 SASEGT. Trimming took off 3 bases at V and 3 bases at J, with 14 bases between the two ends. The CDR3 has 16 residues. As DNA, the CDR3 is TGTGCCAGCAGTGATCTCTCAGGGGCCTACACCGGGGAGCTGTTTTTT. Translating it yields CASSDLSGAYTGELFF.

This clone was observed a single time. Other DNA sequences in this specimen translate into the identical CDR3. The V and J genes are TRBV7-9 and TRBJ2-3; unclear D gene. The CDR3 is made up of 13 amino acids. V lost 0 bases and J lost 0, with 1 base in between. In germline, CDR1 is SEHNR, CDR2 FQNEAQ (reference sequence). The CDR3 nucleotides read TGTGCCAGCAGCTTAGCAAGCACAGATACGCAGTATTTT. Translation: CASSLASTDTQYF.

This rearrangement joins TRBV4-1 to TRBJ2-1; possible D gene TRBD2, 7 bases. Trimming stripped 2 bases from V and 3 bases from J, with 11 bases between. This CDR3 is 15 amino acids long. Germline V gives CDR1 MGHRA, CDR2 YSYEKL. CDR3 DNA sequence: TGCGCCAGCAGCCAAACAGGGAGGGACTACAATGAGCAGTTCTTC. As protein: CASSQTGRDYNEQFF.